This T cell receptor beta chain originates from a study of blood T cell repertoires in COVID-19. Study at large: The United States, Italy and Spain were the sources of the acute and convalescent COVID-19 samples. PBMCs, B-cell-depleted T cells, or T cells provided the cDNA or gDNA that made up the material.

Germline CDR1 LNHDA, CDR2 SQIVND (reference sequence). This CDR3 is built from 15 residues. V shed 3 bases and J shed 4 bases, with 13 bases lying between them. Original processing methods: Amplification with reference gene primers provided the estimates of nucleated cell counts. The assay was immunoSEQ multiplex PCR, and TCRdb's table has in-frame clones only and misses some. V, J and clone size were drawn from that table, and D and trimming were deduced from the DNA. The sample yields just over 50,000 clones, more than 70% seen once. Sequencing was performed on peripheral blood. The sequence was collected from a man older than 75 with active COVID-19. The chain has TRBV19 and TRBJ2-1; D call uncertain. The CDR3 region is CASSIRPGVYNEQFF. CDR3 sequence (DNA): TGTGCCAGTAGTATTCGGCCAGGTGTTTACAATGAGCAGTTCTTC.